These 21 T cell receptor beta chains were all obtained from the same sample, sequenced in a study of blood T cell repertoires in COVID-19. TCRdb's copy holds only in-frame clones and misses some; the assay was immunoSEQ multiplex PCR. The sample carries under 200,000 clones, about 82% recorded once. Sequencing was carried out using peripheral blood. These TCRs come from a woman of 80 years or more with COVID-19, enrolled during active disease.

The CDR3 loop reads CASSLAEALGSSYNSPLHF. The CDR3 bases are TGTGCCAGCAGTTTAGCGGAAGCACTTGGGAGCTCCTATAATTCACCCCTCCACTTT. The chain combines TRBV28 with TRBJ1-6; D gene uncertain. V lost 2 bases and J lost 0, with 17 bases in between. CDR1 MDHEN and CDR2 SYDVKM come from the germline V gene. This CDR3 comprises 19 residues.

About this clone: The junction departs from the called germline gene at one end, perhaps through a read error. The V gene is TRBV6-1, the J gene TRBJ1-2; 7 bases agree with TRBD1. The CDR3 sequence is 13 residues long. Germline V gene data show CDR1 as MNHNS and CDR2 as SASEGT. The CDR3 DNA follows: TGTGCCAGCAGCGAAGGGGGCTTCTATGGCTACACCTTC. Its translation is CASSEGGFYGYTF.

The CDR3 sequence is CASRRVGLYEQYF. As DNA, the CDR3 is TGTGCCAGCAGAAGGGTGGGACTCTACGAGCAGTACTTC. The chain carries TRBV6-5 and TRBJ2-7; tentatively, D is TRBD2 (6 bases). CDR1 and CDR2 (germline): MNHEY, SVGAGI. The CDR3 spans 13 residues. V lost 6 bases and J 3 bases, leaving 12 bases between the germline ends.

J is TRBJ1-1 and V is TRBV9; perhaps TRBD1 as D (6 bases). Germline CDR1 SGDLS, CDR2 YYNGEE. This CDR3 spans 13 amino acids. V lost 4 bases and J lost 3, with 10 bases in between. CDR3 in DNA: TGTGCCAGCAGCATCCCAGGGGACACTGAAGCTTTCTTT. Translation gives CASSIPGDTEAFF.

This clone was seen more than once but under ten times. The rearrangement uses TRBV5-1 and TRBJ1-2; 8 bases align to TRBD1. The junction had 11 bases not matched to a gene; V was cut back by 3 bases and J by 4 bases. The CDR3 length is 16 residues. Germline lookup yields CDR1 SGHRS and CDR2 YFSETQ. In DNA, the CDR3 is TGCGCCAGCAGCTCCCCGGACAGGGCCGAATCCTATGGCTACACCTTC. It specifies CASSSPDRAESYGYTF.

This clone has just one count. This chain connects TRBV6-5 to TRBJ2-7; the D gene is possibly TRBD1 (6 bases). Germline loops: CDR1 MNHEY, CDR2 SVGAGI. Trimming removed 6 bases at V and 0 bases at J, with 12 bases between. This CDR3 has 14 residues. The CDR3 sequence: CASSWDTDSYEQYF. The CDR3 nucleotides read TGTGCCAGCAGCTGGGACACCGACTCCTACGAGCAGTACTTC.

V usage is TRBV19 and J usage is TRBJ2-1; weak D call: TRBD2 (6 bases). The V end lost 3 bases, the J end lost 9 bases, and 9 bases lay between the germline ends. The CDR3 length is 12 residues. The germline V gene encodes CDR1 LNHDA and CDR2 SQIVND (reference sequence). The CDR3 is CASSIRGTEQFF. The DNA for the CDR3 is TGTGCCAGTAGTATTCGGGGGACTGAGCAGTTCTTC.

Concerning this clone: Other DNA variants within this sample encode the same CDR3. The V and J genes are TRBV5-1 and TRBJ2-7, with a weak D call TRBD2 (5 bases). The germline gives CDR1 SGHRS, CDR2 YFSETQ. This CDR3 comprises 14 residues. The V end was cut by 3 bases, the J end by 4 bases, with 14 bases between. The CDR3 is CASSYGGDTYEQYF. CDR3 coding DNA: TGCGCCAGCAGCTACGGAGGTGATACATACGAGCAGTACTTC.

V is TRBV28 and J is TRBJ2-3; 7 nucleotides agree with TRBD2. The germline gives CDR1 MDHEN, CDR2 SYDVKM. Trimming removed 3 bases from V and 4 bases from J; junction bases left unmatched: 7. This CDR3 has 15 amino acids. The CDR3 reads CASSFSRGSPDTQYF. For the CDR3, the DNA is TGTGCCAGCAGTTTCAGCCGCGGGAGTCCAGATACGCAGTATTTT.

The V gene is TRBV10-2, the J gene TRBJ1-1; 9 positions match TRBD1. Germline CDR1 is WSHSY and CDR2 is SAAADI. After removal of 8 bases from V and 6 bases from J, the junction contained 10 bases not matched to a gene. There are 14 residues in the CDR3. CDR3 sequence: CASSPGQGRPEAFF. The CDR3 coding sequence is TGCGCCAGCTCCCCCGGACAGGGGAGGCCTGAAGCTTTCTTT.

This clone has more than one count but fewer than ten. The chain uses TRBV2 and TRBJ2-7, with TRBD2 matching 15 bases. This CDR3 is 17 amino acids long. Germline V gene data show CDR1 as SNHLY and CDR2 as FYNNEI. V was pared by 3 bases and J by 2 bases, with 5 bases of the junction left unmatched. CDR3 sequence: CASSDLGTSGGPYEQYF. Written as DNA, the CDR3 is TGTGCCAGCAGTGATTTGGGGACTAGCGGGGGGCCCTACGAGCAGTACTTC.

The chain joins TRBV19 to TRBJ1-3; possible D gene TRBD1, 6 bases. Germline CDR1 and CDR2: LNHDA and SQIVND (reference sequence). This CDR3 region has 16 residues. V was shortened by 3 bases and J by 0 bases, with 12 bases between the two germline ends. In DNA, the CDR3 is TGTGCCAGTAGTATTACAGGGCCAAGCTCTGGAAACACCATATATTTT. Translated, it gives CASSITGPSSGNTIYF.

This chain links TRBV7-9 with TRBJ2-7, with 10 bases matching TRBD1. Looked up from germline, CDR1 is SEHNR and CDR2 is FQNEAQ (reference sequence). V lost 2 bases and J lost 3; bases outside the gene matches: 10. This CDR3 has 17 residues. The CDR3 DNA reads TGTGCCAGCAGCTTACTATTCGACAGGGGGCATGGCTACGAGCAGTACTTC. Amino acid sequence: CASSLLFDRGHGYEQYF.

The chain is built from TRBV2 and TRBJ2-1; D is perhaps TRBD1 (6 bases). Trimming shortened V by 4 bases and J by 10 bases, and 26 bases separated the two germline ends. CDR1 SNHLY and CDR2 FYNNEI come from the germline V gene. The CDR3 spans 17 residues. As DNA, the CDR3 is TGTGCCAGCAGTGGGGGCTTCGACAGGATGGGGTCGGGCGAGCAGTTCTTC. Translated, it gives CASSGGFDRMGSGEQFF.

The rearrangement joins TRBV18 to TRBJ2-7, with 12 bases matching TRBD2. This CDR3 spans 16 amino acids. The germline V gene encodes CDR1 KGHSH and CDR2 LQKENI. V dropped 2 bases and J dropped 6; count of bases not matched to a gene: 8. DNA for the CDR3: TGTGCCAGCTCACCAGGACTAGCGGGGCTAAGTGGCGAGCAGTACTTC. This gives the protein CASSPGLAGLSGEQYF. The variable domain in full, with the rest retrieved from reference TRBV18 and TRBJ2-7, is NAGVMQNPRHLVRRRGQEARLRCSPMKGHSHVYWYRQLPEEGLKFMVYLQKENIIDESGMPKERFSAEFPKEGPSILRIQQVVRGDSAAYFCASSPGLAGLSGEQYFGPGTRLTVT.

This clone occurred a few times. The chain joins TRBV5-1 to TRBJ2-1; the match to TRBD1 covers 7 bases. The CDR3 runs 16 residues. The ends lost 0 bases at V and 7 bases at J; junction bases unmatched: 10. Germline V gives CDR1 SGHRS, CDR2 YFSETQ. Here the CDR3 DNA reads TGCGCCAGCAGCTTGGCCGGACAGGATGGGATAAATGAGCAGTTCTTC. It encodes CASSLAGQDGINEQFF.

The sample holds one count of this clone. The rearrangement uses TRBV2 and TRBJ1-2; 8 bases agree with TRBD1. CDR3 length: 16 residues. CDR1 SNHLY and CDR2 FYNNEI come from the germline V gene. Trimming at V came to 9 bases and at J to 3 bases, leaving 15 bases not matched to a gene. Here the CDR3 DNA reads TGTGCCAGTACCAAGGGACAGGCCCTTGGGGACTATGGCTACACCTTC. Residues: CASTKGQALGDYGYTF.

The chain carries TRBV7-8 and TRBJ2-2; possibly TRBD2 for D (5 bases). This CDR3 region has 17 residues. Trimming removed 3 bases at V and 5 bases at J, with 19 bases between. CDR1 SGHVS and CDR2 FQNEAQ come from the germline V gene. The CDR3 DNA is TGTGCCAGCAGCTTTCCCACTTGGGAGCCGGGGACCGGGGAGCTGTTTTTT. Residues: CASSFPTWEPGTGELFF.

The chain recombines TRBV6-5 with TRBJ2-5, with D perhaps matching TRBD2 (7 bases). V gave up 2 bases and J gave up 5 bases, with 12 bases separating them. CDR3 length: 14 residues. Germline V CDR1 and CDR2: MNHEY, SVGAGI. The CDR3 DNA reads TGTGCCAGCAGTTACGGCAGGGGAGGGGAGACCCAGTACTTC. It codes for CASSYGRGGETQYF.

The rearrangement joins TRBV2 to TRBJ1-4; possible D gene TRBD1, 5 bases. The CDR3 has 14 residues. Germline loops: CDR1 SNHLY, CDR2 FYNNEI. V lost 5 bases, J lost 8 bases, and 15 bases lay in between. CDR3 loop: CASSIDGAGEKLFF. The CDR3 coding sequence is TGTGCCAGCAGTATAGATGGGGCGGGGGAAAAACTGTTTTTT.

The CDR3: CASSNDQVPYEQYF. The CDR3 DNA sequence: TGCGCCAGCAGCAACGACCAGGTTCCTTACGAGCAGTACTTC. The V and J genes are TRBV5-1 and TRBJ2-7, with D hard to call. Looked up from germline, CDR1 is SGHRS and CDR2 is YFSETQ. This CDR3 region has 14 residues. V was cut by 4 bases and J by 4 bases, with 15 bases left in between.